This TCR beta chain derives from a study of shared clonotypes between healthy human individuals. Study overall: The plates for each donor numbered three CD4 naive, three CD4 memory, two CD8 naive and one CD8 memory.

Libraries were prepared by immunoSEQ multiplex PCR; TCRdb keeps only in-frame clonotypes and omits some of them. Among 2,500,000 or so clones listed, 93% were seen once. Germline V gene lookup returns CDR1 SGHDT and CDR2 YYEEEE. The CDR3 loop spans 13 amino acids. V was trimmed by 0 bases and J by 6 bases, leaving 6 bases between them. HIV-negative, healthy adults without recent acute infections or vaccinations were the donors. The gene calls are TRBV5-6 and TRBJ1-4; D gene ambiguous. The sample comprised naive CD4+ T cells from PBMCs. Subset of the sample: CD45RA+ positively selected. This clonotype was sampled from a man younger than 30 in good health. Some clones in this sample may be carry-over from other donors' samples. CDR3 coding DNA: TGTGCCAGCAGCTTGGCCCCCGATGAAAAACTGTTTTTT. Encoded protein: CASSLAPDEKLFF.